The 19 T cell receptor beta chains below were found in one sample sequenced in a study of blood T cells in healthy people across ages. Then a second PCR, running roughly 7 to 11 cycles, was carried out with a sample-barcoded 5' primer and a J-beta primer mix. TCRdb itself ran the 5' RACE reads through MiXCR, one entry per CDR3 protein. The table includes 1.5 million to 2 million distinct CDR3 sequences, about 50% detected once. What was sequenced was blood. The source of these receptors is a woman in her thirties or forties in good health.

The CDR3 reads CASSLSQGNIAWYNEQFF. The CDR3 nucleotides read TGTGCCAGCAGTTTATCACAGGGGAACATTGCGTGGTACAATGAGCAGTTCTTC. The chain uses TRBV27 and TRBJ2-1; 7 bases align to TRBD1. Trimming took 0 bases from V and 4 from J; bases not matched to a gene: 12. The CDR3 consists of 18 residues. CDR1 MNHEY and CDR2 SMNVEV come from the germline V gene (reference sequence).

This chain uses TRBV9 with TRBJ2-3; TRBD2 agrees at 11 bases. This CDR3 region has 17 residues. Germline V gene data show CDR1 as SGDLS and CDR2 as YYNGEE. The V and J ends lost 2 bases and 5 bases, in that order; junction bases with no gene match: 10. CDR3 in DNA: TGTGCCAGCAGCGTGGGATTAGCGGGGGGGCTGTTAGATACGCAGTATTTT. This translates into CASSVGLAGGLLDTQYF. Full variable domain (remainder filled in from reference TRBV9 and TRBJ2-3): DSGVTQTPKHLITATGQRVTLRCSPRSGDLSVYWYQQSLDQGLQFLIQYYNGEERAKGNILERFSAQQFPDLHSELNLSSLELGDSALYFCASSVGLAGGLLDTQYFGPGTRLTVL.

This sequence joins TRBV12-3 or TRBV12-4 and TRBJ1-6; no clear D. The ends were cut back, 5 bases at V and 14 bases at J, with 31 bases in the middle. The CDR3 spans 18 residues. The CDR3 DNA is TGTGCCAGCAGTCCGTCTTTAGGCTCCGGACCGGGAGGTCTTTCCCTCCACTTT. Its protein is CASSPSLGSGPGGLSLHF.

As DNA, the CDR3 is TGTGCCAGCAGCACCTCCTCGGGTACCTACGAGCAGTACTTC. This encodes CASSTSSGTYEQYF. J is TRBJ2-7 and V is TRBV12-3 or TRBV12-4; D is ambiguous. Trimming cost V 6 bases and J 2 bases, with 14 bases left between them. This CDR3 contains 14 residues.

V usage is TRBV3-1 and J usage is TRBJ2-3; 10 bases are shared with TRBD2. The V gene's germline CDR1 is LGHDT and CDR2 YNNKEL (reference sequence). The trim removed 3 bases at V and 7 bases at J, leaving 4 bases unmatched. The CDR3 loop spans 14 amino acids. The CDR3 sequence: CASSHQLAGYTQYF. The CDR3 nucleotides are TGTGCCAGCAGCCACCAACTAGCGGGGTATACGCAGTATTTT.

The rearrangement uses TRBV7-2 and TRBJ2-3; weak D call: TRBD2 (6 bases). This CDR3 spans 12 amino acids. CDR1 and CDR2 (germline): SGHTA, FQGNSA. Deletions cut 5 bases from V and 8 bases from J, with 11 bases between. CDR3 amino acids: CASSRDLATQYF. In nucleotides, the CDR3 is TGTGCCAGCAGCCGGGACTTAGCTACGCAGTATTTT.

The chain employs TRBV9 and TRBJ1-5, with a weak D call TRBD1 (5 bases). The length of the CDR3 is 14 residues. V lost 0 bases, J lost 5 bases, and 9 bases lay in between. In germline, CDR1 is SGDLS, CDR2 YYNGEE. The CDR3 DNA follows: TGTGCCAGCAGCGTAGCCGGGGCTGATCAGCCCCAGCATTTT. It codes for CASSVAGADQPQHF.

As DNA, the CDR3 is TGCGCCAGCAGCCAAGTTACAGGGGGCTCCTACAATGAGCAGTACTTC. Protein sequence: CASSQVTGGSYNEQYF. V is TRBV4-3 and J is TRBJ2-1; 9 bases map to TRBD1. The DNA end is a closer match to TRBJ2-7, so the J assignment may be wrong. CDR3 length: 16 residues. Germline V gene sequence: CDR1 LGHNA, CDR2 YSLEER.

This clonotype was seen only a few times. This chain joins TRBV18 and TRBJ2-1; tentative D call: TRBD2 (5 bases). The CDR3 spans 12 residues. Trimming removed 3 bases at V and 9 bases at J, with 9 bases between. Germline V lookup: CDR1 KGHSH, CDR2 LQKENI. The CDR3 sequence: CASSPAGGEQFF. The CDR3 DNA sequence: TGTGCCAGCTCACCGGCCGGAGGTGAGCAGTTCTTC.

V usage is TRBV18 and J usage is TRBJ2-4; TRBD2 is a possible D gene (5 bases). Near its end, the DNA agrees better with TRBJ2-5, so the J call may be wrong. This CDR3 region has 15 residues. The germline V gene encodes CDR1 KGHSH and CDR2 LQKENI. The CDR3 spells CASSPQTAAQETQYF. In DNA, the CDR3 is TGTGCCAGCTCACCACAAACAGCGGCTCAAGAGACCCAGTACTTC.

This clonotype was recorded only once. One end of the junction does not line up with germline, which may come from a read error. The chain joins TRBV6-2 or TRBV6-3 to TRBJ1-5, with D hard to call. In germline, CDR1 is MNHEY, CDR2 SVGEGT. The CDR3 consists of 13 residues. In DNA form, the CDR3 reads TGTGCCGGCAGGCCCACGCCCCCGCAGCCCCAGCATTTT. Residues: CAGRPTPPQPQHF.

The J gene is TRBJ2-1, the V gene TRBV9; TRBD2 aligns across 14 bases. The J call may be wrong; the DNA end is better matched by TRBJ2-7. Germline CDR1 and CDR2: SGDLS and YYNGEE. The CDR3 runs 17 residues. DNA for the CDR3: TGTGCCAGCAGCATGGGACTAGCGGGGGCCGGATACAATGAGCAGTACTTC. Protein: CASSMGLAGAGYNEQYF.

The J gene is TRBJ2-2, the V gene TRBV10-3; no firm D call. Trimming removed 8 bases from V and 0 bases from J, with 7 bases in between. This CDR3 is built from 13 residues. Germline lookup yields CDR1 ENHRY and CDR2 SYGVKD. CDR3 amino acids: CAIGVANTGELFF. CDR3 sequence (DNA): TGTGCCATCGGGGTAGCGAACACCGGGGAGCTGTTTTTT.

The J gene is TRBJ1-2, the V gene TRBV12-3 or TRBV12-4; 7 nucleotides line up with TRBD1. This CDR3 has 15 residues. V was pared by 3 bases and J by 4 bases, with 8 bases of the junction left unmatched. The CDR3 loop is CASSLRQGGGYGYTF. The DNA for the CDR3 is TGTGCCAGCAGTTTGCGACAGGGTGGGGGCTATGGCTACACCTTC.

This clonotype has ten or more counts. This chain joins TRBV29-1 and TRBJ2-7, with TRBD2 matching 8 bases. Germline V lookup: CDR1 SQVTM, CDR2 ANQGSEA. The trim removed 0 bases at V and 3 bases at J, leaving 4 bases unmatched. The CDR3 loop spans 14 amino acids. CDR3 sequence (DNA): TGCAGCGTTGAAGAAGGAGGGACTAGCTACGAGCAGTACTTC. This codes for CSVEEGGTSYEQYF.

This chain links TRBV20-1 with TRBJ2-1, with D perhaps matching TRBD1 or TRBD2 (6 bases each). Trimming left V 3 bases short and J 9 bases short, with 18 bases between. This CDR3 is 14 amino acids long. Germline loops: CDR1 DFQATT, CDR2 SNEGSKA (reference sequence). Here the CDR3 DNA reads TGCAGTGCTAGCTGGATTAAGGGGGGTGGTGAGCAGTTCTTC. This sequence encodes CSASWIKGGGEQFF.

In this sample, this clonotype turned up a few times. V is TRBV28 and J is TRBJ2-7, with 13 positions matching TRBD2. With V trimmed by 8 bases and J by 7 bases, 11 bases remained unmatched. This CDR3 is built from 15 residues. Germline-derived CDR1 and CDR2 are MDHEN and SYDVKM. The CDR3 sequence is CASQVTSGGYNEQYF. The CDR3 DNA follows: TGTGCCAGCCAAGTGACTAGCGGGGGGTACAATGAGCAGTACTTC.

The chain combines TRBV6-1 with TRBJ2-1; a weak D match, TRBD2 (6 bases). With 7 bases removed from V and 2 bases from J, the gap between germline ends came to 12 bases. The CDR3 is 14 amino acids. The germline V gene encodes CDR1 MNHNS and CDR2 SASEGT. The CDR3: CASISGGAYNEQFF. In DNA form, the CDR3 reads TGTGCCAGCATCTCCGGGGGAGCCTACAATGAGCAGTTCTTC.

The rearrangement uses TRBV7-8 and TRBJ2-3, with TRBD2 matching 7 bases. V gave up 3 bases and J gave up 7 bases; unmatched junction bases: 7. This CDR3 has 14 amino acids. Germline V gene data show CDR1 as SGHVS and CDR2 as FQNEAQ. In DNA form, the CDR3 reads TGTGCCAGCAGCTTGGTCGGGGGGTTGAATACGCAGTATTTT. It translates to CASSLVGGLNTQYF.